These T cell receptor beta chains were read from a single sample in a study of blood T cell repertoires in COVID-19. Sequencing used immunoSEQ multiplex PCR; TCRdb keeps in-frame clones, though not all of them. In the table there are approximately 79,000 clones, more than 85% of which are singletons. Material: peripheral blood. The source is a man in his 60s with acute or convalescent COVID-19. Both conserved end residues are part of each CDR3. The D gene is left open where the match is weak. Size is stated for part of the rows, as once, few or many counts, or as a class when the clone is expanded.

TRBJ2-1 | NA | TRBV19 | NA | TGTGCCAGTAGTCTAACCTTCAGGGAAGATGAGCAGTTCTTC | CASSLTFREDEQFF
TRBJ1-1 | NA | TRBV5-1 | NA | TGCGCCAGCAGCTTGCAGGGAAGCCTCACTGAAGCTTTCTTT | CASSLQGSLTEAFF
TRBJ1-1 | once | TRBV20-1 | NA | TGCAGTGCTAGTCAAGACACGAACACTGAAGCTTTCTTT | CSASQDTNTEAFF
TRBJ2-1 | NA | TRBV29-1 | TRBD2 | TGCAGCGTTGGTAGCGGGTCAACCTGGGATGAGCAGTTCTTC | CSVGSGSTWDEQFF
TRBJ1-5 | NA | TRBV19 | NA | TGTGCCAGTAGGAAGATTGAGCCCTCCAATCAGCCCCAGCATTTT | CASRKIEPSNQPQHF
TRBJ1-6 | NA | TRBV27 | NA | TGTGCCAGCAGGCTCAGGCCCTCTAATTCACCCCTCCACTTT | CASRLRPSNSPLHF
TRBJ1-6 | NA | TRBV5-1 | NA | TGCGCCAGCTCCAGGGTAGAGGCCGATTCACCCCTCCACTTT | CASSRVEADSPLHF
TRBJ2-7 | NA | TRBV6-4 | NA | TGTGCCAGCAGTGACCCGGGACACCGAAGCAACGAGCAGTACTTC | CASSDPGHRSNEQYF
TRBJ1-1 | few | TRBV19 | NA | TGTGCCAGTAGTATAGTGCCAGGGGAAGCTTTCTTT | CASSIVPGEAFF
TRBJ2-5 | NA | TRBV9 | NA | TGTGCCAGCAGCGTAGGCGTGAACCAAGAGACCCAGTACTTC | CASSVGVNQETQYF
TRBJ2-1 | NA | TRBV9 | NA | TGTGCCAGCAGCGTAGGGGCCGAGTATGAGCAGTTCTTC | CASSVGAEYEQFF
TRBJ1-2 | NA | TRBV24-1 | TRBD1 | TGTGCCACCAGTGATTTTACGACAGGGGGGAGCTATGGCTACACCTTC | CATSDFTTGGSYGYTF
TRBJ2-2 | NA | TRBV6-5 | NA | TGTGCCAGCGGCCGTACAGGAGCGAACACCGGGGAGCTGTTTTTT | CASGRTGANTGELFF
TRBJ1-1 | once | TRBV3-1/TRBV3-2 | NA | TGTGCCAGCAGCCATTCAGGGGCATACACTGAAGCTTTCTTT | CASSHSGAYTEAFF
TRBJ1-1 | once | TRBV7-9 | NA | TGTGCCGGCGGAGGGACGAACACTGAAGCTTTCTTT | CAGGGTNTEAFF
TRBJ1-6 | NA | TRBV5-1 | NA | TGCGCCAGCAGCCCGTCGGACAGCCTTTCACCCCTCCACTTT | CASSPSDSLSPLHF
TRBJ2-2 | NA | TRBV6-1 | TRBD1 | TGTGCCAGCAGGGGGGACAGGGTTAAAGCCGGGGAGCTGTTTTTT | CASRGDRVKAGELFF
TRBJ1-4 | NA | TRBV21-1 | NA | TGTGCCAGCAGCACCCAGGGTTATGAAAAACTGTTTTTT | CASSTQGYEKLFF
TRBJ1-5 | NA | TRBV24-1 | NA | TGTGCCACCAGTGATGAGACAGCGCCTAATCAGCCCCAGCATTTT | CATSDETAPNQPQHF
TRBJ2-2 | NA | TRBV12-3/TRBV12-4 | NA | TGTGCCAGCTGTCGGGTGAACACCGGGGAGCTGTTTTTT | CASCRVNTGELFF
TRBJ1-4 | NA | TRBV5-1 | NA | TGCGCCAGCAGCTTGGGCGGGGCAACTAATGAAAAACTGTTTTTT | CASSLGGATNEKLFF
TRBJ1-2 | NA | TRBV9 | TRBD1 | TGTGCCAGCAGCGCAGGGGGACAGGGAAACTATGGCTACACCTTC | CASSAGGQGNYGYTF
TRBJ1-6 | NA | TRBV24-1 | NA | TGTGCCACCAGTGATTTACTGGCAAGGGGAGGTTCACCCCTCCACTTT | CATSDLLARGGSPLHF